A few counts support the clone carrying this TCR beta chain. Its specificity is unknown. Previously described methods and listed TCR primers were used for bulk TCR libraries. TCRdb ran MiXCR on the PCR reads and lists one entry per CDR3 protein. The sample holds nearly 650,000 distinct CDR3 sequences; 25% are singletons and the top ten take about 0.81%. This record belongs to a study of molecular identifiers for immune sequencing clone quantification. Study-wide results and caveats: For effector cells, clones above 20 RNA copies held over 98% of molecules; for naive cells, under 1%.

The clonotype originates from a human donor in good health. Some libraries in this study had Jurkat cell RNA spiked in. The sequenced sample consisted of naive CD8+ T cells from blood, with Jurkat cell RNA spiked in. Noted subset: FACS-sorted CD8+CD4-CCR7+CD45RA+ naive T cells.

CDR3 sequence reads: CASSIGLGEYGYEQYF. CDR3 in DNA: TGTGCCAGTAGTATTGGCTTAGGGGAGTACGGCTACGAGCAGTACTTC. V gene TRBV19 combines with J gene TRBJ2-7; tentatively, D is TRBD1 or TRBD2 (5 bases each). Trimming shortened V by 3 bases and J by 3 bases, and 18 bases separated the two germline ends. This CDR3 region has 16 residues. Germline lookup yields CDR1 LNHDA and CDR2 SQIVND (reference sequence). The whole variable domain, filled in from reference TRBV19 and TRBJ2-7, reads DGGITQSPKYLFRKEGQNVTLSCEQNLNHDAMYWYRQDPGQGLRLIYYSQIVNDFQKGDIAEGYSVSREKKESFPLTVTSAQKNPTAFYLCASSIGLGEYGYEQYFGPGTRLTVT.